These 27 T cell receptor beta chains came from one sample sequenced in a study of identical twins. TCRdb analysed the 5' RACE reads with MiXCR anew, one entry per CDR3 protein. Of fewer than 650,000 distinct CDR3 sequences listed, under 8.5% are singletons. The same sample was also studied in work on yellow fever vaccine responses in identical twins.

The specimen sequenced was PBMCs. Source of these receptors: a young woman in good health.

The chain joins TRBV29-1 to TRBJ2-2; 7 bases map to TRBD1. CDR1 and CDR2 from the germline V gene are SQVTM and ANQGSEA. CDR3 length: 15 amino acids. The V and J ends lost 3 bases and 3 bases, in that order; junction bases with no gene match: 7. The CDR3, as DNA: TGCAGCGTTGATACAGGGGCGAAGGACACCGGGGAGCTGTTTTTT. Its protein is CSVDTGAKDTGELFF.

This clonotype has only a few counts. This sequence joins TRBV20-1 and TRBJ1-6; TRBD1 is a possible D gene (5 bases). The CDR3 totals 14 residues. V was trimmed by 2 bases and J by 3 bases, leaving 8 bases between them. Germline values: CDR1 DFQATT, CDR2 SNEGSKA (reference sequence). The CDR3 DNA reads as TGCAGTGCTAGACCAGGGAACTATAATTCACCCCTCCACTTT. Encoded protein: CSARPGNYNSPLHF.

This clonotype showed up many times. The rearrangement links TRBV27 to TRBJ2-1; 13 nucleotides match TRBD2. The CDR3 extends over 16 amino acids. CDR1 and CDR2 (germline): MNHEY, SMNVEV (reference sequence). V lost 5 bases and J lost 3; bases outside the gene matches: 4. The CDR3 DNA sequence: TGTGCCAGCAGTACCCGACTAGCGGGAGGCTACAATGAGCAGTTCTTC. Translating it yields CASSTRLAGGYNEQFF.

This clonotype was seen only a few times. The V gene is TRBV29-1, the J gene TRBJ2-2, with D possibly matching TRBD1 (5 bases). The CDR3 length is 13 residues. Per the germline V gene, CDR1 is SQVTM and CDR2 is ANQGSEA. V lost 5 bases to trimming and J lost 2 bases, with 9 bases between them. The CDR3 loop is CSVRRGNTGELFF. CDR3 bases: TGCAGCGTTCGAAGGGGTAACACCGGGGAGCTGTTTTTT.

In its sample, this clonotype was seen a few times. CDR3 protein: CASSQDFVGRGLETSYEQYV. DNA of the CDR3: TGCGCCAGCAGCCAAGATTTCGTCGGAAGGGGTCTAGAGACATCCTACGAGCAGTACGTC. This rearrangement joins TRBV4-1 to TRBJ2-7; possible D gene TRBD1, 5 bases. The V gene lost 0 bases and the J gene lost 1 base, with 25 bases spanning the gap. The CDR3 is 20 amino acids. Germline CDR1 MGHRA, CDR2 YSYEKL.

This clonotype was seen ten or more times. The rearrangement uses TRBV20-1 and TRBJ2-1, with 7 bases identical to TRBD2. The junction had 5 bases not matched to a gene; V was cut back by 0 bases and J by 6 bases. Germline-derived CDR1 and CDR2 are DFQATT and SNEGSKA (reference sequence). The CDR3 has 14 amino acids. CDR3 residues: CSAREGGRLNEQFF. CDR3 DNA: TGCAGTGCTAGAGAGGGCGGGAGACTCAATGAGCAGTTCTTC.

This clonotype was counted between two and nine times. J is TRBJ2-7 and V is TRBV11-2; TRBD2 agrees at 15 bases. The CDR3 has 18 amino acids. J was trimmed by 0 bases and V by 5 bases; bases with no gene match: 8. Germline V lookup: CDR1 SGHAT, CDR2 FQNNGV. CDR3 in amino acids: CASSPTGLAGGSSYEQYF. The CDR3 DNA follows: TGTGCCAGCAGCCCGACGGGACTAGCGGGAGGAAGCTCCTACGAGCAGTACTTC.

This clonotype appeared a few times. This rearrangement joins TRBV15 to TRBJ2-2; D unclear. CDR3 length: 12 residues. Germline V gene lookup returns CDR1 LNHNV and CDR2 YYDKDF (reference sequence). Trimming stripped 3 bases from V and 5 bases from J, with 4 bases between. CDR3 region: CATSSRTGELFF. The CDR3 DNA reads as TGTGCCACCAGCAGCCGTACCGGGGAGCTGTTTTTT.

V is TRBV20-1 and J is TRBJ2-1; 9 nucleotides match TRBD2. The trim removed 5 bases at V and 3 bases at J, leaving 5 bases unmatched. The CDR3 length is 14 residues. Germline lookup yields CDR1 DFQATT and CDR2 SNEGSKA (reference sequence). CDR3 loop: CSAPTSGDYNEQFF. CDR3 in DNA: TGCAGTGCTCCGACTAGCGGCGACTACAATGAGCAGTTCTTC.

This clonotype showed up many times. V is TRBV9 and J is TRBJ2-1; possibly TRBD1 for D (6 bases). The germline CDR1 and CDR2 sequences are SGDLS and YYNGEE. With 4 bases removed from V and 12 bases from J, the gap between germline ends came to 17 bases. This CDR3 is 13 amino acids long. The CDR3 region has the DNA TGTGCCAGCAGCCTAGGGAATGGGGGCGGGCAGTTCTTC. Translated: CASSLGNGGGQFF.

This clonotype turned up a few times. The chain uses TRBV9 and TRBJ2-2; tentative D call: TRBD2 (7 bases). Between the trimmed V and J ends, which lost 3 bases and 5 bases, there was a span of 14 bases. The CDR3 loop spans 15 amino acids. Germline CDR1 is SGDLS and CDR2 is YYNGEE. CDR3 protein: CASSEGGRKTGELFF. CDR3 nucleotide sequence: TGTGCCAGCAGCGAGGGGGGGCGGAAAACCGGGGAGCTGTTTTTT.

Only a few counts were recorded for this clonotype. The genes are TRBV20-1 and TRBJ2-1; D is perhaps TRBD2 (5 bases). CDR1 DFQATT and CDR2 SNEGSKA come from the germline V gene (reference sequence). The CDR3 has 13 residues. The V end was cut by 0 bases, the J end by 6 bases, with 9 bases between. This CDR3 is CSAREAGLNEQFF. CDR3 in DNA: TGCAGTGCTAGAGAGGCAGGACTCAATGAGCAGTTCTTC.

The J gene is TRBJ1-4, the V gene TRBV5-1; 7 bases are shared with TRBD1. Germline trimming cut 6 bases from V and 0 bases from J; bases unmatched to any gene: 8. The germline CDR1 and CDR2 sequences are SGHRS and YFSETQ. The CDR3 runs 16 residues. The CDR3 loop reads CASTRTGSATNEKLFF. CDR3 nucleotide sequence: TGCGCCAGCACCCGGACAGGAAGTGCAACTAATGAAAAACTGTTTTTT.

This clonotype has a handful of counts. The V and J genes are TRBV10-3 and TRBJ2-1; 16 bases match TRBD2. Looked up from germline, CDR1 is ENHRY and CDR2 is SYGVKD. There are 19 residues in the CDR3. The junction had 11 bases not matched to a gene; V was cut back by 3 bases and J by 6 bases. CDR3 sequence: CAISDPGTSGGVSSNEQFF. CDR3 in DNA: TGTGCCATCAGTGATCCCGGGACTAGCGGGGGGGTTAGTTCCAATGAGCAGTTCTTC.

The gene calls are TRBV7-9 and TRBJ1-2; 7 positions match TRBD1. V lost 4 bases and J lost 0; bases outside the gene matches: 5. This CDR3 has 15 residues. Looked up from germline, CDR1 is SEHNR and CDR2 is FQNEAQ (reference sequence). The CDR3 DNA sequence: TGTGCCAGCAGCTCCCCAGGGGGGACTAACTATGGCTACACCTTC. It translates to CASSSPGGTNYGYTF.

This clonotype appeared a few times. This sequence joins TRBV5-8 and TRBJ2-3, with TRBD1 identical over 8 bases. The CDR3 is 15 residues long. Germline V gene data show CDR1 as SGHTS and CDR2 as YDEGEE. The V gene end was trimmed by 0 bases and the J gene end by 5 bases; junction bases not matched to a gene: 5. CDR3 nucleotide sequence: TGTGCCAGCAGCTTGGAGGGACAGGCTTTAGATACGCAGTATTTT. Translating gives CASSLEGQALDTQYF.

This clonotype turned up a few times. The chain has TRBV18 and TRBJ2-7, with D possibly TRBD1 on 6 matching bases. Looked up from germline, CDR1 is KGHSH and CDR2 is LQKENI. V lost 4 bases and J 5 bases, leaving 15 bases between the germline ends. The CDR3 extends over 14 amino acids. The chain's CDR3 is CASSRGNRAHEQYV. The CDR3 DNA reads as TGTGCCAGCTCACGGGGGAACAGGGCCCACGAGCAGTACGTC.

This clonotype has only a few counts. The gene calls are TRBV4-1 and TRBJ2-7; D remains unclear. The germline gives CDR1 MGHRA, CDR2 YSYEKL. V dropped 0 bases and J dropped 2 bases, with 5 bases sitting between them. The CDR3 is made up of 13 amino acids. The CDR3 here is CASSQDQAYEQYV. For the CDR3, the DNA is TGCGCCAGCAGCCAAGATCAGGCCTACGAGCAGTACGTC.

This clonotype was detected many times. The rearrangement uses TRBV12-3 or TRBV12-4 and TRBJ1-5; unclear D gene. This CDR3 comprises 12 residues. Trimming stripped 7 bases from V and 7 bases from J, with 11 bases between. CDR3 sequence (DNA): TGTGCCAGCACTACGCTCCAACAGCCCCAGCATTTT. This codes for CASTTLQQPQHF.

This clonotype was seen at least ten times. The chain employs TRBV6-5 and TRBJ1-6, with D uncertain. V shed 6 bases and J shed 9 bases, with 9 bases lying between them. Germline V gene lookup returns CDR1 MNHEY and CDR2 SVGAGI. This CDR3 comprises 12 residues. The CDR3 coding sequence is TGTGCCAGCAGCCGAGGGTTTTCACCCCTCCACTTT. Translated, it gives CASSRGFSPLHF.

This clonotype was observed a handful of times. The rearrangement uses TRBV28 and TRBJ2-1, with 12 bases fitting TRBD2. The CDR3 has 19 residues. Losses at the gene ends were 7 bases for V and 0 bases for J; bases not matched to a gene: 13. Germline-derived CDR1 and CDR2 are MDHEN and SYDVKM. In DNA, the CDR3 is TGTGCCAGCAAGCCACTAGCGGGAGGCCCTTTAAGCTCCTACAATGAGCAGTTCTTC. This sequence encodes CASKPLAGGPLSSYNEQFF. The full variable domain, completed using reference TRBV28 and TRBJ2-1, is DVKVTQSSRYLVKRTGEKVFLECVQDMDHENMFWYRQDPGLGLRLIYFSYDVKMKEKGDIPEGYSVSREKKERFSLILESASTNQTSMYLCASKPLAGGPLSSYNEQFFGPGTRLTVL.

This clonotype turned up a few times. The chain has TRBV28 and TRBJ1-1, with D possibly TRBD1 on 5 matching bases. Germline-derived CDR1 and CDR2 are MDHEN and SYDVKM. V shed 4 bases and J shed 0 bases, with 18 bases lying between them. The CDR3 spans 17 residues. The DNA of the CDR3 is TGTGCCAGCAGTTCGAGAAGACCGGGGACCATGAACACTGAAGCTTTCTTT. It yields the protein CASSSRRPGTMNTEAFF.

In its sample, this clonotype was seen a few times. The chain joins TRBV5-1 to TRBJ1-2, with 7 bases that match TRBD1. The germline V gene has CDR1 SGHRS and CDR2 YFSETQ. V lost 4 bases and J lost 0; bases outside the gene matches: 6. The CDR3 runs to 15 residues. The CDR3 sequence: CASSPSTGSNYGYTF. Here the CDR3 DNA reads TGCGCCAGCAGCCCCTCGACAGGGTCTAACTATGGCTACACCTTC.

The chain combines TRBV20-1 with TRBJ2-3; 7 bases fit TRBD2. Germline-derived CDR1 and CDR2 are DFQATT and SNEGSKA (reference sequence). The CDR3 is made up of 13 amino acids. The junction had 8 bases not matched to a gene; V was cut back by 8 bases and J by 3 bases. Here the CDR3 reads CSTPSGRTDTQYF. CDR3 in DNA: TGCAGTACCCCTAGCGGACGTACAGATACGCAGTATTTT.

This clonotype was observed a few times. This chain links TRBV18 with TRBJ1-2, with D possibly being TRBD1 (5 bases). Deletions cut 3 bases from V and 6 bases from J, with 8 bases between. The CDR3 extends over 12 amino acids. CDR1 and CDR2 (germline): KGHSH, LQKENI. DNA for the CDR3: TGTGCCAGCTCACCGACAGAAGATGGCTACACCTTC. Translating it yields CASSPTEDGYTF.

V gene TRBV19 combines with J gene TRBJ2-1; 10 positions agree with TRBD2. The CDR3 has 17 amino acids. The germline V gene has CDR1 LNHDA and CDR2 SQIVND (reference sequence). V was pared by 3 bases and J by 8 bases, with 13 bases of the junction left unmatched. CDR3 sequence reads: CASSIGASGSFSYEQFF. For the CDR3, the DNA is TGTGCCAGTAGTATCGGGGCTAGCGGGAGCTTTAGCTATGAGCAGTTCTTC.

The CDR3 sequence is CASSGGAPTDTQYF. In DNA form, the CDR3 reads TGTGCCAGCAGCGGGGGGGCCCCCACAGATACGCAGTATTTT. The J gene is TRBJ2-3, the V gene TRBV9, with D perhaps assigned TRBD1 or TRBD2 (6 bases each). In germline, CDR1 is SGDLS, CDR2 YYNGEE. The CDR3 length is 14 residues. Trimming pared 3 bases from V and 2 bases from J, leaving 10 bases between.